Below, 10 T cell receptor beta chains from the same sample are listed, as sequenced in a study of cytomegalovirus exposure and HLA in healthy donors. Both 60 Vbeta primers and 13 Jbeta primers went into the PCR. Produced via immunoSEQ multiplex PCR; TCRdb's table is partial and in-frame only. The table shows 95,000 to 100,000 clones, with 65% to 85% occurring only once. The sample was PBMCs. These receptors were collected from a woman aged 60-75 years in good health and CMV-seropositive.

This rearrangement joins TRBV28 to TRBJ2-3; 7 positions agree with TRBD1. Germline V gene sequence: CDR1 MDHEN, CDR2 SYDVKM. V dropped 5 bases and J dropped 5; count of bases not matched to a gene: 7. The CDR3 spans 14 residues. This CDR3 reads CASSRQGDQDTQYF. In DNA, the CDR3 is TGTGCCAGCAGTCGGCAGGGGGATCAAGATACGCAGTATTTT.

CDR3 DNA sequence: TGTGCCAGCAGCAAGACTAGCGGGAGGGCCCCCGAGCAGTTCTTC. It yields the protein CASSKTSGRAPEQFF. The chain has TRBV4-2 and TRBJ2-1; 14 positions agree with TRBD2. The CDR3 covers 15 residues. The germline gives CDR1 LGHNA, CDR2 YNFKEQ. The junction had 7 bases not matched to a gene; V was cut back by 5 bases and J by 10 bases.

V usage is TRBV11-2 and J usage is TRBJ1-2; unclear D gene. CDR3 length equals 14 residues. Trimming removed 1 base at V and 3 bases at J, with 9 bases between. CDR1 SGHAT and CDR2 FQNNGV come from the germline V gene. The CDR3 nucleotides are TGTGCCAGCAGCTTAGGCCCAGGCGACTATGGCTACACCTTC. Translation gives CASSLGPGDYGYTF.

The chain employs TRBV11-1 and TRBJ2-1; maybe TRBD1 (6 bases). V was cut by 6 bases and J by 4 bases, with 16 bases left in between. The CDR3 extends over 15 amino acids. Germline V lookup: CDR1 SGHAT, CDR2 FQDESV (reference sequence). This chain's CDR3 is CASSGEPTGYNEQFF. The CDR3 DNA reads TGTGCCAGCAGTGGGGAGCCTACAGGGTACAATGAGCAGTTCTTC.

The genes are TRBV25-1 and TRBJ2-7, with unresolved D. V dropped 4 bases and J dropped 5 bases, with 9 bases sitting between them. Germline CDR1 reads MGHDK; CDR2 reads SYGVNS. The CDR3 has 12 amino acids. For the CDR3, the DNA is TGTGCCAGCAGTGCGAGCCCCAACGAGCAGTACTTC. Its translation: CASSASPNEQYF.

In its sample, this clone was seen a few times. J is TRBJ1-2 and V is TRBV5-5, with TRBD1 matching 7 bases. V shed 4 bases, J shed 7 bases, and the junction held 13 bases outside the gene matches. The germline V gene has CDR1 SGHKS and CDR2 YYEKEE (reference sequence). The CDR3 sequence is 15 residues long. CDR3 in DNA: TGTGCCAGCAGCCTGGCCAATACAGGGGTCGGTGGCTACACCTTC. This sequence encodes CASSLANTGVGGYTF.

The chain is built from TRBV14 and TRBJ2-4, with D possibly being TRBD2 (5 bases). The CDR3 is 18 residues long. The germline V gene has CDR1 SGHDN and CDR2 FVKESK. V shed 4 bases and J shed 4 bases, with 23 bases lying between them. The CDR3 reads CASSPFSLAGSLKNIQYF. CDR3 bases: TGTGCCAGCAGCCCATTTAGCCTCGCGGGCTCCCTGAAAAACATTCAGTACTTC.

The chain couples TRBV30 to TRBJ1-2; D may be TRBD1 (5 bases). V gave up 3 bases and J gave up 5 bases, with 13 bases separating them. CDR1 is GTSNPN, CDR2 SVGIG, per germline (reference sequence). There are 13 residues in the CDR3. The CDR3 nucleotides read TGTGCCTGGAGGGTACAGGATATTTATGGCTACACCTTC. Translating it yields CAWRVQDIYGYTF. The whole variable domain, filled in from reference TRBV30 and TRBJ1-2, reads SQTIHQWPATLVQPVGSPLSLECTVEGTSNPNLYWYRQAAGRGLQLLFYSVGIGQISSEVPQNLSASRPQDRQFILSSKKLLLSDSGFYLCAWRVQDIYGYTFGSGTRLTVV.

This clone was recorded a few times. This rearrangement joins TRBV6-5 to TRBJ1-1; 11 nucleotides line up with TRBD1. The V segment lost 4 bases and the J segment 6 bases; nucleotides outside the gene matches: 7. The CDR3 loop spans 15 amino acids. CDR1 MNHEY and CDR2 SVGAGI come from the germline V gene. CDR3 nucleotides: TGTGCCAGCAGTTTCCGGGACAGGGGGTTACCTGAAGCTTTCTTT. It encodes CASSFRDRGLPEAFF.

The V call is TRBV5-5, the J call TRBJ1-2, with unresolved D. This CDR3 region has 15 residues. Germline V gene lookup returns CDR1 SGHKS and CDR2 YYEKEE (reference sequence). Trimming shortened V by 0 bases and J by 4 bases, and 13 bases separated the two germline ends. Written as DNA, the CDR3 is TGTGCCAGCAGCTTGGCCGACACAGCTCTCTATGGCTACACCTTC. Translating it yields CASSLADTALYGYTF.